The table lists the clone carrying this T cell receptor (beta chain) with a count of one. What it recognizes is unknown. The data belong to a study of blood T cells in healthy people across ages. Study-wide findings and caveats: Without sorted subsets, naive and antigen-experienced compartments could not be conclusively compared.

Then a second PCR, running about 6 to 11 cycles, was carried out with a sample-barcoded 5' primer and a J-beta primer mix. TCRdb reanalysed the 5' RACE reads using MiXCR and keeps one entry per CDR3 protein. The sample holds around 800,000 distinct CDR3 sequences; under 80% are singletons and the top ten take 25% to 35%. The sequence derives from a man younger than 40 in good health. Material for sequencing was blood.

CDR3 amino acids: CASSVAPTQNTGELFF. The CDR3 DNA is TGTGCCAGCAGCGTAGCTCCCACACAGAACACCGGGGAGCTGTTTTTT. This sequence joins TRBV9 and TRBJ2-2; D not resolved. Germline-derived CDR1 and CDR2 are SGDLS and YYNGEE. The CDR3 extends over 16 amino acids. V gave up 0 bases and J gave up 1 base, with 10 bases separating them.